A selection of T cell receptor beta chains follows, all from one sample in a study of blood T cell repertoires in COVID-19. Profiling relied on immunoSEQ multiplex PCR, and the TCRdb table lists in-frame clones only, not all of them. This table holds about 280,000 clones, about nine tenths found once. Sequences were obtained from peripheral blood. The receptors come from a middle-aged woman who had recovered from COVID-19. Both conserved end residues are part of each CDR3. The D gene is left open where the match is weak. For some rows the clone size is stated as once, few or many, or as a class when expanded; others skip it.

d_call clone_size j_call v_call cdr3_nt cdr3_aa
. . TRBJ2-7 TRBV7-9 TGTGCCAGCAGCTTAGGGGCAGGGAATCGCGAGCAGTACTTC CASSLGAGNREQYF
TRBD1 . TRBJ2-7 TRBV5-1 TGCGCCAGCAGCTTGTCTGGGGACAGCTACGAGCAGTACTTC CASSLSGDSYEQYF
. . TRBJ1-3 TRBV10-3 TGTGCCATCAGTGAGCCGGCAGGGCTATTGGACACCATATATTTT CAISEPAGLLDTIYF
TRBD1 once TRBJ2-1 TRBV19 TGTGCCAGTAGGTCACAGGGGGCCAACTACAATGAGCAGTTCTTC CASRSQGANYNEQFF
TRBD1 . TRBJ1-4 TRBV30 TGTGCCTGGAGTCGGACAGGGCTTGGTGAAAAACTGTTTTTT CAWSRTGLGEKLFF
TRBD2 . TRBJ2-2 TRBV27 TGTGCCAGCAGCTATAGCGGGATAGGTACCGGGGAGCTGTTTTTT CASSYSGIGTGELFF
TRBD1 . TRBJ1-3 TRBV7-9 TGTGCCAGCAGCACCCGGGACAGGATTCATGGAAACACCATATATTTT CASSTRDRIHGNTIYF
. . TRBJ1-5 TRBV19 TGTGCCAGTAGCGCCCCGGGAGGCCTGAATCAGCCCCAGCATTTT CASSAPGGLNQPQHF
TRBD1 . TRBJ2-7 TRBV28 TGTGCCAGCAGGCCTACAGGGGGACAGAGCTACGAGCAGTACTTC CASRPTGGQSYEQYF
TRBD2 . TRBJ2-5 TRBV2 TGTGCCAGCGACAAAATAGGGACTAGCGGTCAAGAGACCCAGTACTTC CASDKIGTSGQETQYF
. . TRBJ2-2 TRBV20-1 TGCAGTGCTAGTTCCCTCGGGGAGCTGTTTTTT CSASSLGELFF
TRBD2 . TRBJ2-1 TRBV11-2 TGTGCCAGCAGCCGCCGGGCTAGCGGGAGAAATGTAGTAAATGAGCAGTTCTTC CASSRRASGRNVVNEQFF
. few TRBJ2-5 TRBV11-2 TGTGCCAGCAGCCCAGGCAGTGTGGAAGAGACCCAGTACTTC CASSPGSVEETQYF
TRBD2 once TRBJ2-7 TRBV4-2 TGTGCCAGCAGCCAACTAGCGGGAGAGACGGAGCAGTACTTC CASSQLAGETEQYF
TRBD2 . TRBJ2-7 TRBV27 TGTGCCAGCAGGGTCGGACTAGCGGGCATCTACGAGCAGTACTTC CASRVGLAGIYEQYF
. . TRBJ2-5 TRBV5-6 TGTGCCAGCAGCCTAGGACTGCAACAAGAGACCCAGTACTTC CASSLGLQQETQYF
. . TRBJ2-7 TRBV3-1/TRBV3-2 TGTGCCAGCAGCCCTCCGGACTACTACGAGCAGTACTTC CASSPPDYYEQYF
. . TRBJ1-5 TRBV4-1 TGCGCCAGCAGCCAAGGACAGTATAGCAATCAGCCCCAGCATTTT CASSQGQYSNQPQHF
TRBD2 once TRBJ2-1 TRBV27 TGTGCCAGCAGCCGACTAGCGGGAGTCAAAGCAGCTGAGCAGTTCTTC CASSRLAGVKAAEQFF
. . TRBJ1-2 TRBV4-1 TGCGCCAGCAGCCAAGACCCGAACGGGTTTAATCTAGGCTACACCTTC CASSQDPNGFNLGYTF
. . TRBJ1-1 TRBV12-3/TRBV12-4 TGTGCCAGCAGTTTAAGAGGTGAAGCTTTCTTT CASSLRGEAFF
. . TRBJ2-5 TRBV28 TGTGCCAGCAGTTTCTTACAGGCTGAGGAGACCCAGTACTTC CASSFLQAEETQYF
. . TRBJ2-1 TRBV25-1 TGTGCCAGCAGTGAAGCCGAGAGTTTGATAAAGCAGTTCTTC CASSEAESLIKQFF
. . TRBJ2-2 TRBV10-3 TGTGCCATCAGTCGGGGGCCCAGCGGGACGGGGAACACCGGGGAGCTGTTTTTT CAISRGPSGTGNTGELFF
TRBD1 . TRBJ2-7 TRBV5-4 TGTGCCAGCAGCTTGGGGGGACAGGGGCCCTACGAGCAGTACTTC CASSLGGQGPYEQYF
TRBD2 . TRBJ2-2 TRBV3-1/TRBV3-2 TGTGCCAGCAGCCAAAGTCGGGAGGAGGCCGGGGAGCTGTTTTTT CASSQSREEAGELFF
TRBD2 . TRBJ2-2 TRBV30 TGTGCCTGGAGTGTACTGGGACTAGCGGGATTAAAGACCGGGGAGCTGTTTTTT CAWSVLGLAGLKTGELFF
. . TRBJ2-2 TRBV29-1 TGCAGCGTGAGACAGACAAACACCGGGGAGCTGTTTTTT CSVRQTNTGELFF
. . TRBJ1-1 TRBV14 TGTGCCAGCAGCCAATTTCGGGGGGTCGCTGAAGCTTTCTTT CASSQFRGVAEAFF
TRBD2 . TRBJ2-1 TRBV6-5 TGTGCCAGCGTACTAGCGGGAGGTAATGAGCAGTTCTTC CASVLAGGNEQFF
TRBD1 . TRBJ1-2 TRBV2 TGTGCCAGCAGTCGGAGACAGGGGGGCTATGGCTACACCTTC CASSRRQGGYGYTF
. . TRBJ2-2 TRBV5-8 TGTGCCAGCACTTTCCTCAGAACCGGGGAGCTGTTTTTT CASTFLRTGELFF
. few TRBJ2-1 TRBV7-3 TGTGCCAGCAGCTCCCTAGCCGGTGAGCAGTTCTTC CASSSLAGEQFF
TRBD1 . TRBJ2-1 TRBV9 TGTGCCAGCAGCGCCCAGGGGGTAGAGCAGTTCTTC CASSAQGVEQFF